The T cell receptor (beta chain) described here comes from a study of shared T cell receptors in the human thymus. This clone was counted between two and nine times. Measured with immunoSEQ multiplex PCR; TCRdb has only the in-frame clones, and not every one. The sample includes hundreds of thousands of clones, more than 75% of them seen just once. V was shortened by 4 bases and J by 5 bases, with 18 bases between the two germline ends. This CDR3 contains 15 residues. Per germline, CDR1 SGHRS and CDR2 YFSETQ. These data were also reused for a study on human thymus T cells. This second report adds: It was from resections taken during corrective heart surgery that the thymus tissue came. V and J gene usage appeared biased in thymic and blood repertoires.

V and J are TRBV5-1 and TRBJ2-5, with D perhaps matching TRBD1 (6 bases). The sample taken for sequencing was thymocytes. This clonotype was sampled from a boy under two years old with a congenital heart defect. As DNA, the CDR3 is TGCGCCAGCAGCCCAGAGACAGGAAGAAGGGAGACCCAGTACTTC. Translated: CASSPETGRRETQYF.